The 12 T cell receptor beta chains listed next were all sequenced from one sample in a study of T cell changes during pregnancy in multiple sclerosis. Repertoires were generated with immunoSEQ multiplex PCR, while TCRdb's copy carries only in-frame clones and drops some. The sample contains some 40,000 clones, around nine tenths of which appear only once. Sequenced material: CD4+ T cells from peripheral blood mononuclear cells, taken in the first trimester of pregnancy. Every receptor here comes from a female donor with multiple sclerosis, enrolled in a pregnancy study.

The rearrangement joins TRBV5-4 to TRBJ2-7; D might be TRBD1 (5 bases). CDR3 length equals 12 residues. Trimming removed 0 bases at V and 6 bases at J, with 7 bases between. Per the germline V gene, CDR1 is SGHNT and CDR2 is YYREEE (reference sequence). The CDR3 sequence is CASSLGGAEQYF. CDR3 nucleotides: TGTGCCAGCAGCTTGGGTGGGGCCGAGCAGTACTTC.

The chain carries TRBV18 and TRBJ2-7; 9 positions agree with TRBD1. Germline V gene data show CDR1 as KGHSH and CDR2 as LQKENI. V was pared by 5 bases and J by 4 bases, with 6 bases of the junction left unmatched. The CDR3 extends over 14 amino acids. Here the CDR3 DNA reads TGTGCCAGCTCAGGACAGGGGATGGGGTACGAGCAGTACTTC. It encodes CASSGQGMGYEQYF. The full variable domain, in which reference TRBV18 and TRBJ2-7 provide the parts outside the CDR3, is NAGVMQNPRHLVRRRGQEARLRCSPMKGHSHVYWYRQLPEEGLKFMVYLQKENIIDESGMPKERFSAEFPKEGPSILRIQQVVRGDSAAYFCASSGQGMGYEQYFGPGTRLTVT.

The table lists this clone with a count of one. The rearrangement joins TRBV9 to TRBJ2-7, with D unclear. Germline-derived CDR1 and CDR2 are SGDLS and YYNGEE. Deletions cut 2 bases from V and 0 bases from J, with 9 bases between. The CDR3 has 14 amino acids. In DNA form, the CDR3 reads TGTGCCAGCAGCGTCGAGAAAAGCTCCTACGAGCAGTACTTC. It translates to CASSVEKSSYEQYF.

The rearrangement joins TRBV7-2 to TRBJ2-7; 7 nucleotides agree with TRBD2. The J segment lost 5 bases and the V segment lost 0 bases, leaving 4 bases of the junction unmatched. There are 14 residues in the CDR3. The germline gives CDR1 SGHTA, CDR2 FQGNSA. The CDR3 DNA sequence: TGTGCCAGCAGCTTAGCGAAAAGCGGGAACGAGCAGTACTTC. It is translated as CASSLAKSGNEQYF.

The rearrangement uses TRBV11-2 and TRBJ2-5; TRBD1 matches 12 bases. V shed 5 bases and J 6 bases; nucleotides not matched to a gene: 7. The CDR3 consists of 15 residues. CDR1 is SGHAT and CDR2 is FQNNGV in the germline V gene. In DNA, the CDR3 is TGTGCCAGCAGCATCCGGGACAGGGGGCTAAAGACCCAGTACTTC. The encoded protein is CASSIRDRGLKTQYF.

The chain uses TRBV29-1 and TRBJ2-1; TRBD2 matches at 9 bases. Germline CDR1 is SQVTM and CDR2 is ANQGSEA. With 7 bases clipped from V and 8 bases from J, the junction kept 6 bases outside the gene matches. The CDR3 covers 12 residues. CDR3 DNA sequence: TGCAGCGGGGGGACTAGCCGGGATGAGCAGTTCTTC. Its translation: CSGGTSRDEQFF.

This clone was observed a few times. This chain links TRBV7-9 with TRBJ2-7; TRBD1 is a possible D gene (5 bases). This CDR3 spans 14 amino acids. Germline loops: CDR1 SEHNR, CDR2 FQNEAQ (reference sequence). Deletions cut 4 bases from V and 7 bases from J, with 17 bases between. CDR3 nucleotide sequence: TGTGCCAGCAGCTCCGAAGCAGGGTTTCGGGAGCAGTACTTC. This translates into CASSSEAGFREQYF.

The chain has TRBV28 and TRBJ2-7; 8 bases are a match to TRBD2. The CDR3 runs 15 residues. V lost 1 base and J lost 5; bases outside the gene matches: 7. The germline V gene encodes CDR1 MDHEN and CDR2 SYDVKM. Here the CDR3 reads CASSLFGRVAHEQYF. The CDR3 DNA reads TGTGCCAGCAGTTTATTCGGGAGGGTAGCCCACGAGCAGTACTTC.

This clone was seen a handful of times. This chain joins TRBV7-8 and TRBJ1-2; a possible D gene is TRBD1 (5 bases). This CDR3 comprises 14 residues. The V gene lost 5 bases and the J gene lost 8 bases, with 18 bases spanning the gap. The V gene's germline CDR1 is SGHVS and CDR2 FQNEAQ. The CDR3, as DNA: TGTGCCAGCAGCCCTTACACTGACAGATGGGGCTACACCTTC. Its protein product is CASSPYTDRWGYTF.

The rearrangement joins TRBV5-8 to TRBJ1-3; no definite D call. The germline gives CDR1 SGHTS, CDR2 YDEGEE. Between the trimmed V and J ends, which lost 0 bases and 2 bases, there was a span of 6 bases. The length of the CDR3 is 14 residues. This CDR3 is CASSLGGAGNTIYF. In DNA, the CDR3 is TGTGCCAGCAGCTTGGGCGGGGCTGGAAACACCATATATTTT.

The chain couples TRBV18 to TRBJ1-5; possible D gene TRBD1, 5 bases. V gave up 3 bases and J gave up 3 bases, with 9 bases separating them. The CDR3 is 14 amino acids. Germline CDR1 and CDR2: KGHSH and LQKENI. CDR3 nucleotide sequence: TGTGCCAGCTCACCTACAGGACCCAATCAGCCCCAGCATTTT. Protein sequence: CASSPTGPNQPQHF.

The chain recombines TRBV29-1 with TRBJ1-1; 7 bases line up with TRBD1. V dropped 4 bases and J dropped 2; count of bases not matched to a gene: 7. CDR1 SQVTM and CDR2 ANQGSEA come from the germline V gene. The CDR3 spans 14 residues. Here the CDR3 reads CSVGDRAVNTEAFF. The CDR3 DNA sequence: TGCAGCGTTGGCGACAGGGCTGTTAACACTGAAGCTTTCTTT.